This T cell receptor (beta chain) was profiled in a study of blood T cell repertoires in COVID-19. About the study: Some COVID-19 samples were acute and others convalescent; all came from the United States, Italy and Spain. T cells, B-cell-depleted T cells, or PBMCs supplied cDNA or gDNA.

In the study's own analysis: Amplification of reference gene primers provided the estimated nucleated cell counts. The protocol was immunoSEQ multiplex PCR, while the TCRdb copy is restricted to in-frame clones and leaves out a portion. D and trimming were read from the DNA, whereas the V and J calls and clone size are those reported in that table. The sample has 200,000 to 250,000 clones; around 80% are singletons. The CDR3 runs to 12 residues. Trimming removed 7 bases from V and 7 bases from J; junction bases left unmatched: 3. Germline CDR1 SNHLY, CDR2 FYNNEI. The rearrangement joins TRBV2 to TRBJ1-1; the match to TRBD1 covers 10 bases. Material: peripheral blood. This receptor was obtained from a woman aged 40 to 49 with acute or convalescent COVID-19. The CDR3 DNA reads TGTGCCAGCACGGACAGGGGGGGTGAAGCTTTCTTT. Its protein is CASTDRGGEAFF. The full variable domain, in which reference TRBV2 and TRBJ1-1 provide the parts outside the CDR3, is EPEVTQTPSHQVTQMGQEVILRCVPISNHLYFYWYRQILGQKVEFLVSFYNNEISEKSEIFDDQFSVERPDGSNFTLKIRSTKLEDSAMYFCASTDRGGEAFFGQGTRLTVV.